The clone carrying this T cell receptor beta chain was counted ten times or more. The antigen remains unidentified. This specimen comes from a study of T cells in Graves' hyperthyroidism and ophthalmopathy. Study context: Any treatment followed the collection of peripheral blood at initial diagnosis.

General observations from the study: The model anticipated ophthalmopathy a median about six months pre-onset. Blood held most thyroid clonotypes expanded above 0.001 frequency.

Researchers amplified the TCR beta CDR3 regions from RNA transcripts. Initially, a first-round RT-PCR of the TCR CDR3 employed the HTBI primer set. TCRdb independently ran MiXCR on the multiplex PCR reads; one entry per CDR3 protein. This table has approximately 410,000 distinct CDR3 sequences, roughly 15% appearing once. The CDR3 runs 13 residues. Between the trimmed V and J ends, which lost 1 base and 7 bases, there was a span of 13 bases. Germline lookup yields CDR1 GTSNPN and CDR2 SVGIG (reference sequence). This TCR was sampled from a man aged 18 to 30 with Graves' ophthalmopathy. The chain combines TRBV30 with TRBJ1-2; D remains unclear. The sample consisted of blood. CDR3 protein: CAWSGGHLGGYTF. The CDR3 DNA follows: TGTGCCTGGAGTGGTGGCCATCTGGGTGGCTACACCTTC.